This TCR beta chain was recorded in a study of T cells in Graves' hyperthyroidism and ophthalmopathy. RNA transcripts gave rise to amplified TCR beta CDR3 regions. HTBI primers were used for first-round RT-PCR of the TCR CDR3. TCRdb reprocessed the multiplex PCR reads with MiXCR, giving one entry per CDR3 protein. The table has a few hundred thousand distinct CDR3 sequences, 11% to 15% seen once. The CDR3 runs to 15 residues. The V gene's germline CDR1 is SGHTA and CDR2 FQGNSA. V gave up 1 base and J gave up 1 base; unmatched junction bases: 0. This clonotype has ten or more counts. Sample: blood. The chain couples TRBV7-2 to TRBJ2-7; 11 nucleotides align to TRBD2. This clonotype originated in a woman aged 25 to 39 with Graves' hyperthyroidism that later progressed to Graves' ophthalmopathy. The chain's CDR3 is CASSLGLAGSYEQYF. CDR3 in DNA: TGTGCCAGCAGCTTAGGACTAGCGGGGTCCTACGAGCAGTACTTC.